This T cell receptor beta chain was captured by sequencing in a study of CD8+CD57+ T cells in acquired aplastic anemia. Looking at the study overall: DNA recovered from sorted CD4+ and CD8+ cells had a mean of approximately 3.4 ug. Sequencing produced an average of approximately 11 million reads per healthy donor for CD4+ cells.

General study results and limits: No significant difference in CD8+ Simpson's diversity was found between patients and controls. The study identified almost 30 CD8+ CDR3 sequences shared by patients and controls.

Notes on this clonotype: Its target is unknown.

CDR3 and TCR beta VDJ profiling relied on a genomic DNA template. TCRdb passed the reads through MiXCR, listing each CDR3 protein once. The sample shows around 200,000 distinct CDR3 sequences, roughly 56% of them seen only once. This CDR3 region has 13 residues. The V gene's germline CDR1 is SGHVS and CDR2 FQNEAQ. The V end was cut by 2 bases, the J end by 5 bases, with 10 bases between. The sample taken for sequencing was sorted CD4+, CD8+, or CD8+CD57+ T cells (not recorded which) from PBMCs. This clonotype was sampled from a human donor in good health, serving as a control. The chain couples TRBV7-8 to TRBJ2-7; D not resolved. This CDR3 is CASSLSEVHEQYF. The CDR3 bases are TGTGCCAGCAGCTTAAGTGAGGTACACGAGCAGTACTTC.